Below, 29 T cell receptor beta chains from the same sample are listed, as sequenced in a study of T-cell reconstitution after alpha-beta-depleted transplantation in children. Preparation of the TCRbeta library used unique molecular identifiers. Each CDR3 protein is one row after TCRdb ran MiXCR on the PCR reads. This sample has approximately 45,000 distinct CDR3 sequences, with roughly 50% found just once. The sequenced sample was peripheral blood, obtained before TCRalphabeta/CD19-depleted stem cell transplant. These receptors were obtained from a boy younger than two with SCID, due to receive a stem cell transplant.

This clonotype was seen at least ten times. CDR3 nucleotides: TGCAGTGCGGAGGATGACTCAAACTCCTACGAGCAGTACTTC. It is translated as CSAEDDSNSYEQYF. V usage is TRBV20-1 and J usage is TRBJ2-7; D is perhaps TRBD2 (5 bases). Germline V gene sequence: CDR1 DFQATT, CDR2 SNEGSKA (reference sequence). This CDR3 has 14 residues. Trimming removed 6 bases from V and 0 bases from J, with 15 bases in between.

This chain joins TRBV6-2 or TRBV6-3 and TRBJ1-1; 7 nucleotides match TRBD1. Germline lookup yields CDR1 MNHEY and CDR2 SVGEGT. The CDR3 totals 16 residues. After removal of 2 bases from V and 0 bases from J, the junction contained 6 bases not matched to a gene. As DNA, the CDR3 is TGTGCCAGCAGTTACCGACAGGGAAGGGTGAACACTGAAGCTTTCTTT. Protein sequence: CASSYRQGRVNTEAFF.

This clonotype has just a few counts. V usage is TRBV3-1 and J usage is TRBJ2-7, with D uncertain. The ends were cut back, 3 bases at V and 2 bases at J, with 11 bases in the middle. This CDR3 has 14 amino acids. Germline CDR1 and CDR2: LGHDT and YNNKEL (reference sequence). The CDR3 spells CASSQGTVTYEQYF. The CDR3 region has the DNA TGTGCCAGCAGCCAGGGTACGGTAACCTACGAGCAGTACTTC.

The V call is TRBV20-1, the J call TRBJ1-5, with no clear D. Trimming shortened V by 1 base and J by 3 bases, and 7 bases separated the two germline ends. Germline V gene data show CDR1 as DFQATT and CDR2 as SNEGSKA (reference sequence). This CDR3 contains 13 residues. CDR3 residues: CSARADPNQPQHF. The CDR3 DNA is TGCAGTGCTAGAGCAGACCCCAATCAGCCCCAGCATTTT.

This clonotype was picked up a small number of times. The chain uses TRBV4-2 and TRBJ2-2; 11 bases map to TRBD2. Germline CDR1 LGHNA, CDR2 YNFKEQ. The CDR3 is 16 residues long. Unmatched junction bases numbered 1, after V lost 0 bases and J lost 4 bases. This CDR3 is CASSQDSGGATGELFF. CDR3 bases: TGTGCCAGCAGCCAAGATAGCGGGGGGGCCACCGGGGAGCTGTTTTTT.

CDR3 sequence reads: CASSPRQSGANVLTF. CDR3 DNA: TGTGCCAGCAGTCCGAGACAGTCTGGGGCCAACGTCCTGACTTTC. The chain combines TRBV7-2 with TRBJ2-6; D is perhaps TRBD1 (5 bases). From germline, CDR1 is SGHTA and CDR2 FQGNSA. The CDR3 consists of 15 residues. Trimming shortened V by 6 bases and J by 1 base, and 10 bases separated the two germline ends.

This clonotype is labeled medium-sized. This chain's CDR3 is CASSPSAGAPGTEQFF. CDR3 DNA sequence: TGTGCCAGCAGTCCGTCAGCGGGGGCGCCGGGTACTGAGCAGTTCTTC. The chain has TRBV27 and TRBJ2-1; TRBD2 agrees at 8 bases. J gave up 9 bases and V 5 bases, and 15 bases lay outside the gene matches. The germline gives CDR1 MNHEY, CDR2 SMNVEV (reference sequence). This CDR3 has 16 amino acids.

A few counts support this clonotype. J is TRBJ2-2 and V is TRBV7-3; maybe TRBD2 (6 bases). The germline V gene has CDR1 SGHTA and CDR2 FQGTGA. Deletions cut 0 bases from V and 6 bases from J, with 8 bases between. This CDR3 has 14 amino acids. The CDR3 sequence is CASSLTTGAGELFF. CDR3 DNA: TGTGCCAGCAGCTTAACGACGGGGGCCGGGGAGCTGTTTTTT. Based on the CDR3 plus reference TRBV7-3 and TRBJ2-2, the full variable domain is GAGVSQTPSNKVTEKGKYVELRCDPISGHTALYWYRQSLGQGPEFLIYFQGTGAADDSGLPNDRFFAVRPEGSVSTLKIQRTERGDSAVYLCASSLTTGAGELFFGEGSRLTVL.

V is TRBV24-1 and J is TRBJ2-5, with a tentative D call TRBD1 (6 bases). Trimming left V 7 bases short and J 5 bases short, with 10 bases between. The CDR3 is 12 amino acids. Germline V gene sequence: CDR1 KGHDR, CDR2 SFDVKD. CDR3: CATRERGETQYF. The CDR3, as DNA: TGTGCCACCAGGGAAAGGGGGGAGACCCAGTACTTC.

This sequence joins TRBV5-4 and TRBJ2-3; 9 bases match TRBD2. This CDR3 comprises 15 residues. The V and J ends lost 0 bases and 4 bases, in that order; junction bases with no gene match: 3. Germline V gene data show CDR1 as SGHNT and CDR2 as YYREEE (reference sequence). Written as DNA, the CDR3 is TGTGCCAGCAGCTTGGCGGCGGGGGGGCCAGATACGCAGTATTTT. The encoded protein is CASSLAAGGPDTQYF.

The chain uses TRBV6-2 or TRBV6-3 and TRBJ2-3; 7 bases are shared with TRBD1. J was trimmed by 0 bases and V by 6 bases; bases with no gene match: 9. The CDR3 covers 16 residues. Germline V gives CDR1 MNHEY, CDR2 SVGEGT. The CDR3 sequence is CASSDDRVKSTDTQYF. CDR3 nucleotides: TGTGCCAGCAGCGACGACAGGGTGAAAAGCACAGATACGCAGTATTTT.

This sequence joins TRBV4-3 and TRBJ1-2; no definite D call. V lost 3 bases and J 4 bases, leaving 18 bases between the germline ends. CDR1 LGHNA and CDR2 YSLEER come from the germline V gene. The CDR3 sequence is 16 residues long. The CDR3 reads CASSQREDSHFYGYTF. The CDR3 DNA is TGCGCCAGCAGCCAGCGGGAGGATTCTCATTTCTATGGCTACACCTTC.

V is TRBV27 and J is TRBJ1-5, with 8 bases aligning to TRBD1. CDR3 length equals 15 residues. Trimming took 3 bases from V and 2 from J; bases not matched to a gene: 3. CDR1 and CDR2 (germline): MNHEY, SMNVEV (reference sequence). CDR3 nucleotides: TGTGCCAGCAGTTTGACAGGGGAAGGCAATCAGCCCCAGCATTTT. Its translation is CASSLTGEGNQPQHF.

This rearrangement joins TRBV5-4 to TRBJ1-1; D gene ambiguous. CDR1 SGHNT and CDR2 YYREEE come from the germline V gene (reference sequence). The V and J ends lost 0 bases and 0 bases respectively, with 6 bases between them. The CDR3 runs to 14 residues. The CDR3, as DNA: TGTGCCAGCAGCTTGGCTGTAGTGAACACTGAAGCTTTCTTT. As protein: CASSLAVVNTEAFF.

CDR3 nucleotides: TGCGCCAGCAGCTTGGTAAGGGGGCAAAACACTGAAGCTTTCTTT. This encodes CASSLVRGQNTEAFF. The chain joins TRBV5-1 to TRBJ1-1; 7 bases fit TRBD1. Germline CDR1 SGHRS, CDR2 YFSETQ. V shed 0 bases, J shed 2 bases, and the junction held 4 bases outside the gene matches. The CDR3 is 15 residues long.

The V and J genes are TRBV20-1 and TRBJ1-1; 10 positions agree with TRBD1. The CDR3 has 14 residues. The V gene's germline CDR1 is DFQATT and CDR2 SNEGSKA (reference sequence). The V segment lost 4 bases and the J segment 3 bases; nucleotides outside the gene matches: 5. For the CDR3, the DNA is TGCAGTGCTAAAACCGGACAGGGGGACACTGAAGCTTTCTTT. This sequence encodes CSAKTGQGDTEAFF.

This clonotype was seen ten or more times. The V and J genes are TRBV11-3 and TRBJ2-1; D is uncertain. The CDR3 runs 12 residues. V gave up 1 base and J gave up 10 bases, with 8 bases separating them. Germline-derived CDR1 and CDR2 are SGHNT and YENEEA. CDR3: CASSLGAREQFF. CDR3 nucleotide sequence: TGTGCCAGCAGCTTAGGTGCCCGCGAGCAGTTCTTC.

V gene TRBV7-2 combines with J gene TRBJ2-1; D gene unclear. Germline V gives CDR1 SGHTA, CDR2 FQGNSA. Trimming took off 8 bases at V and 2 bases at J, with 7 bases between the two ends. The CDR3 is 12 amino acids. As DNA, the CDR3 is TGTGCCAGCGGTCTTACCTACAATGAGCAGTTCTTC. It codes for CASGLTYNEQFF.

V usage is TRBV6-1 and J usage is TRBJ2-4; no definite D call. Germline CDR1 and CDR2: MNHNS and SASEGT. The CDR3 is 13 amino acids. Deletions cut 5 bases from V and 0 bases from J, with 5 bases between. In DNA, the CDR3 is TGTGCCAGCAGTCCCCTAGCCAAAAACATTCAGTACTTC. Its protein product is CASSPLAKNIQYF.

This sequence joins TRBV7-9 and TRBJ1-1, with unresolved D. This CDR3 is 13 amino acids long. Germline V gene lookup returns CDR1 SEHNR and CDR2 FQNEAQ (reference sequence). The germline V and J ends were trimmed by 6 bases and 3 bases, with 11 bases remaining between them. CDR3 DNA sequence: TGTGCCAGCAGTCCTTCAATCCACACTGAAGCTTTCTTT. Translation: CASSPSIHTEAFF.

V gene TRBV24-1 combines with J gene TRBJ1-5; no clear D. The germline V gene encodes CDR1 KGHDR and CDR2 SFDVKD. V was pared by 9 bases and J by 0 bases, with 20 bases between. This CDR3 comprises 17 residues. DNA of the CDR3: TGTGCCACCTTAGAACCCCCTCGAGGCTATAGCAATCAGCCCCAGCATTTT. Its translation: CATLEPPRGYSNQPQHF.

The gene calls are TRBV20-1 and TRBJ1-1, with D unclear. V lost 1 base and J lost 0, with 9 bases in between. Per germline, CDR1 DFQATT and CDR2 SNEGSKA (reference sequence). The CDR3 is made up of 14 amino acids. The CDR3 sequence: CSARGGGVNTEAFF. Written as DNA, the CDR3 is TGCAGTGCTAGAGGGGGTGGAGTGAACACTGAAGCTTTCTTT.

The rearrangement uses TRBV6-5 and TRBJ2-7; 9 positions match TRBD2. V was pared by 2 bases and J by 0 bases, with 5 bases of the junction left unmatched. Germline V gene lookup returns CDR1 MNHEY and CDR2 SVGAGI. The CDR3 is 16 amino acids. The CDR3: CASSYRLAGSSYEQYF. CDR3 DNA: TGTGCCAGCAGTTACCGTCTAGCGGGGAGCTCCTACGAGCAGTACTTC.

This clonotype turned up a few times. The chain links TRBV4-2 to TRBJ2-7; weak D call: TRBD1 (5 bases). This CDR3 contains 15 residues. Germline CDR1 is LGHNA and CDR2 is YNFKEQ. Trimming pared 0 bases from V and 3 bases from J, leaving 12 bases between. The CDR3 DNA follows: TGTGCCAGCAGCCAAGATCAGGGCAGCTACTACGAGCAGTACTTC. This gives the protein CASSQDQGSYYEQYF.

The V call is TRBV20-1, the J call TRBJ2-7; the match to TRBD2 covers 8 bases. This CDR3 contains 15 residues. V trimming: 0 bases; J trimming: 4 bases; junction bases outside the gene matches: 8. CDR1 is DFQATT and CDR2 is SNEGSKA in the germline V gene (reference sequence). The CDR3 loop reads CSARDRAGGPYEQYF. For the CDR3, the DNA is TGCAGTGCTAGAGATCGGGCGGGGGGACCTTACGAGCAGTACTTC.

The chain employs TRBV6-2 or TRBV6-3 and TRBJ2-3; D remains unclear. V was pared by 0 bases and J by 1 base, with 20 bases between. Looked up from germline, CDR1 is MNHEY and CDR2 is SVGEGT. This CDR3 contains 19 residues. This chain's CDR3 is CASSYSTVADDGGTDTQYF. CDR3 DNA: TGTGCCAGCAGTTACTCGACGGTGGCGGACGATGGTGGCACAGATACGCAGTATTTT.

The chain couples TRBV5-4 to TRBJ2-6; 9 bases fit TRBD1. This CDR3 has 19 residues. The junction had 9 bases not matched to a gene; V was cut back by 2 bases and J by 0 bases. From germline, CDR1 is SGHNT and CDR2 YYREEE (reference sequence). The CDR3 loop is CASSFKPGQGNSGANVLTF. In nucleotides, the CDR3 is TGTGCCAGCAGCTTCAAACCGGGACAGGGAAACTCTGGGGCCAACGTCCTGACTTTC.

This clonotype was detected only a few times. CDR3 loop: CASSEGRAPNQPQHF. The DNA for the CDR3 is TGTGCCAGCAGTGAAGGGCGGGCTCCCAATCAGCCCCAGCATTTT. The chain recombines TRBV25-1 with TRBJ1-5; D remains unclear. The CDR3 totals 15 residues. With 2 bases removed from V and 3 bases from J, the gap between germline ends came to 11 bases. Germline-derived CDR1 and CDR2 are MGHDK and SYGVNS.

This chain uses TRBV5-1 with TRBJ2-1; TRBD2 agrees at 9 bases. This CDR3 is built from 15 residues. The J segment lost 9 bases and the V segment lost 2 bases, leaving 9 bases of the junction unmatched. Germline lookup yields CDR1 SGHRS and CDR2 YFSETQ. CDR3 sequence reads: CASSFNSGGLSEQFF. The DNA for the CDR3 is TGCGCCAGCAGCTTTAATAGCGGGGGCCTAAGTGAGCAGTTCTTC.